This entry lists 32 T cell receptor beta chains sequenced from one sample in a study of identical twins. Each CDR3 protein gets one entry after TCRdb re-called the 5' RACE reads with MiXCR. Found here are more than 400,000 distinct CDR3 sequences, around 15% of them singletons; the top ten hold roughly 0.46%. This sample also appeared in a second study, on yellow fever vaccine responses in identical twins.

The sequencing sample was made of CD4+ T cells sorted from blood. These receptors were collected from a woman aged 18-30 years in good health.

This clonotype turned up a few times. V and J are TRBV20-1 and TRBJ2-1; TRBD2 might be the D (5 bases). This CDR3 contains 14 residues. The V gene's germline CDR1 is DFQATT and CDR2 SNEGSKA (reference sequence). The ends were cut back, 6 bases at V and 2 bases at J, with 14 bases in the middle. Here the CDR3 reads CSAASGSPYNEQFF. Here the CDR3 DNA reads TGCAGTGCGGCCTCGGGGTCGCCCTACAATGAGCAGTTCTTC.

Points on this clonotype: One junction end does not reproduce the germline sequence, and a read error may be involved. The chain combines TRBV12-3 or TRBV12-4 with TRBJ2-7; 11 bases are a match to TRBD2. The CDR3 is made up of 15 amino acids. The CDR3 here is CAISFTLAGGYEQYF. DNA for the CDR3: TGTGCCATCAGTTTCACGCTAGCGGGAGGATACGAGCAGTACTTC.

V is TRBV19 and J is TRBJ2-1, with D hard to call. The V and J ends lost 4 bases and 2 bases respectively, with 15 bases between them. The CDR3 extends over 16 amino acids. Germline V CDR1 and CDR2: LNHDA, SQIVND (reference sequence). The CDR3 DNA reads TGTGCCAGTAGTACGGGTAGCAGTACCACCTACAATGAGCAGTTCTTC. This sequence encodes CASSTGSSTTYNEQFF.

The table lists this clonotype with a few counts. CDR3 loop: CASSPSTSGRGNTQYF. CDR3 bases: TGCGCCAGCAGCCCCTCGACTAGCGGGAGGGGAAATACGCAGTATTTT. This rearrangement joins TRBV5-1 to TRBJ2-3; 14 nucleotides agree with TRBD2. The V and J ends lost 4 bases and 7 bases, in that order; junction bases with no gene match: 8. CDR1 SGHRS and CDR2 YFSETQ come from the germline V gene. The CDR3 runs 16 residues.

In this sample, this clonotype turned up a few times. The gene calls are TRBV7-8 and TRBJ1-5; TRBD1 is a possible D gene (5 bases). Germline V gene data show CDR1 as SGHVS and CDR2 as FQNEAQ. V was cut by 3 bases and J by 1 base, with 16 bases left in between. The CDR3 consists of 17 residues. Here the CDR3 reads CASSFGARKWSNQPQHF. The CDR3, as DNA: TGTGCCAGCAGCTTCGGGGCACGTAAATGGAGCAATCAGCCCCAGCATTTT.

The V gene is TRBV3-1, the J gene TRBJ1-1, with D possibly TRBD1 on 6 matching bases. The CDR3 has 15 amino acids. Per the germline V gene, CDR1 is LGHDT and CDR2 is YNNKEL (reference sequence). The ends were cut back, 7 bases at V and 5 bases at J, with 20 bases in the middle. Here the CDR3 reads CASTASGGAGTEAFF. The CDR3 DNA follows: TGTGCCAGCACAGCCTCGGGGGGCGCGGGTACTGAAGCTTTCTTT. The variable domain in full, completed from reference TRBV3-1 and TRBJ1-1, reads DTAVSQTPKYLVTQMGNDKSIKCEQNLGHDTMYWYKQDSKKFLKIMFSYNNKELIINETVPNRFSPKSPDKAHLNLHINSLELGDSAVYFCASTASGGAGTEAFFGQGTRLTVV.

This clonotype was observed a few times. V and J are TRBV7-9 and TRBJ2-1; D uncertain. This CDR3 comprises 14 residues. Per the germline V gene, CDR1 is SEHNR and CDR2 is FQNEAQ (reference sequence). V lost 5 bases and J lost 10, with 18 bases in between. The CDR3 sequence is CASSPDGSFAEQFF. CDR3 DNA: TGTGCCAGCAGCCCAGATGGCTCCTTCGCCGAGCAGTTCTTC.

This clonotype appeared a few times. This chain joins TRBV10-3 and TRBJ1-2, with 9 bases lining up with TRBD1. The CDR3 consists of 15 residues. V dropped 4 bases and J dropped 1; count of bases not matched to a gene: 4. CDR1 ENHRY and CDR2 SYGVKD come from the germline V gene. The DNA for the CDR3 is TGTGCCATCAGTGCCGGACAGGGGAGTAACTATGGCTACACCTTC. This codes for CAISAGQGSNYGYTF.

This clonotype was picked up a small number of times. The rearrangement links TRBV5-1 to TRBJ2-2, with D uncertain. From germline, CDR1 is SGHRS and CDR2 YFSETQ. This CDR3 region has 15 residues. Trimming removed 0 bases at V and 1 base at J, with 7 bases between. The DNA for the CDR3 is TGCGCCAGCAGCTTGGGGATGGTGAACACCGGGGAGCTGTTTTTT. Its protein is CASSLGMVNTGELFF.

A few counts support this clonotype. This CDR3 reads CASSEGPGLAYNEQFF. CDR3 nucleotide sequence: TGTGCCAGCAGCGAAGGCCCGGGACTAGCTTACAATGAGCAGTTCTTC. The chain links TRBV7-2 to TRBJ2-1; 9 positions agree with TRBD2. Germline V gene data show CDR1 as SGHTA and CDR2 as FQGNSA. The trim removed 5 bases at V and 4 bases at J, leaving 9 bases unmatched. The CDR3 is 16 amino acids. The entire variable domain, with the rest obtained from reference TRBV7-2 and TRBJ2-1, is as follows: GAGVSQSPSNKVTEKGKDVELRCDPISGHTALYWYRQSLGQGLEFLIYFQGNSAPDKSGLPSDRFSAERTGGSVSTLTIQRTQQEDSAVYLCASSEGPGLAYNEQFFGPGTRLTVL.

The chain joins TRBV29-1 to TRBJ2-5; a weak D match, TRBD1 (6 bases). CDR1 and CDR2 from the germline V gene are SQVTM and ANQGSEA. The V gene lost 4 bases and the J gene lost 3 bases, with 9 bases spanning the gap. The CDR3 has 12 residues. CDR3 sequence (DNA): TGCAGCGTTGGGGGGCCTGAAGAGACCCAGTACTTC. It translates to CSVGGPEETQYF.

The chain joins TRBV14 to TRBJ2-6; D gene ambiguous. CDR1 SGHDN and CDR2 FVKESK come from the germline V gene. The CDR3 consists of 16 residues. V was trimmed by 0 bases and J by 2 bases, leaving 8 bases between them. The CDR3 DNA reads TGTGCCAGCAGCCAAGATCTAAGGGCTGGGGCCAACGTCCTGACTTTC. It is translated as CASSQDLRAGANVLTF.

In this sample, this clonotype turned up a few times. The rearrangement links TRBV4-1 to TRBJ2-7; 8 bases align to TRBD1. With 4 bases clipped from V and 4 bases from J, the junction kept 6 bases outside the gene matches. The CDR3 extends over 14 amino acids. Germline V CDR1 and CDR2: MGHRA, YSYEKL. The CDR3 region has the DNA TGCGCCAGCAGCCCTCGGACAGGGAAGTACGAGCAGTACGTC. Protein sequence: CASSPRTGKYEQYV.

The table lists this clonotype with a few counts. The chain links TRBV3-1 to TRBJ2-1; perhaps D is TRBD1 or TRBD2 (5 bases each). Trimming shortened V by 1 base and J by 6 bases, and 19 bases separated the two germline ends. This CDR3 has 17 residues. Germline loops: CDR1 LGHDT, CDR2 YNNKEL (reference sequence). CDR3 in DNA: TGTGCCAGCAGCCAAGCTATCAAGCTAGCTGGGGGCAATGAGCAGTTCTTC. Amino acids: CASSQAIKLAGGNEQFF.

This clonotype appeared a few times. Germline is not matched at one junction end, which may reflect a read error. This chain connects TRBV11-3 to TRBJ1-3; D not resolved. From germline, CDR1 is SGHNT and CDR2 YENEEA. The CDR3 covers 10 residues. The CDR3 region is CTAIGNTIYF. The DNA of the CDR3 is TGCACAGCGATTGGAAACACCATATATTTT. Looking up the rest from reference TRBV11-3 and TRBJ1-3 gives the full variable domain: EAGVVQSPRYKIIEKKQPVAFWCNPISGHNTLYWYLQNLGQGPELLIRYENEEAVDDSQLPKDRFSAERLKGVDSTLKIQPAELGDSAVYLCTAIGNTIYFGEGSWLTVV.

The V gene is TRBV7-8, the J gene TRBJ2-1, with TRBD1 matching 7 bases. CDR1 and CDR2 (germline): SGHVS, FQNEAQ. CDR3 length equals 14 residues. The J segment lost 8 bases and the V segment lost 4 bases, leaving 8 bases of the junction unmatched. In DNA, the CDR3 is TGTGCCAGCAGCTGGGTAAGACAGGGCGATGAGCAGTTCTTC. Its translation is CASSWVRQGDEQFF.

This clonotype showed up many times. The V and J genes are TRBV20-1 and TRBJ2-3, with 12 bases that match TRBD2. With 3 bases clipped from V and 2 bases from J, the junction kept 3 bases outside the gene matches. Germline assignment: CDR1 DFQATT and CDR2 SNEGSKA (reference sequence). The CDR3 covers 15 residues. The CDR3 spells CSASPSGRATDTQYF. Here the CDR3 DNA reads TGCAGTGCTAGTCCTAGCGGGAGGGCCACAGATACGCAGTATTTT.

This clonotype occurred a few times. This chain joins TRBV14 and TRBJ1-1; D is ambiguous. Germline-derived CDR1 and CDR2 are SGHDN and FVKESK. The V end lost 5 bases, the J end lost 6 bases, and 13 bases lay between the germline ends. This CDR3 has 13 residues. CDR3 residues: CASSRSVRAEAFF. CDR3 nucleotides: TGTGCCAGCAGCAGGTCAGTGAGGGCTGAAGCTTTCTTT.

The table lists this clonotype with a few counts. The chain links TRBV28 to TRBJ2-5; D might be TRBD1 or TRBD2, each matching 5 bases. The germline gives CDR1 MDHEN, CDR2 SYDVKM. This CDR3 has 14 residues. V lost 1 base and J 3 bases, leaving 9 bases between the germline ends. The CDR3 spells CASSLSGTEETQYF. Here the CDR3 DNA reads TGTGCCAGCAGTTTATCGGGGACCGAAGAGACCCAGTACTTC.

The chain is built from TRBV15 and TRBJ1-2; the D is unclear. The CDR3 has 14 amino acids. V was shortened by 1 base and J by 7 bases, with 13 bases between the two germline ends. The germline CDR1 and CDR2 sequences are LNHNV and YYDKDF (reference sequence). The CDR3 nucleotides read TGTGCCACCAGCAGAGTACTCGAGGCTGCTGGCTACACCTTC. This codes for CATSRVLEAAGYTF. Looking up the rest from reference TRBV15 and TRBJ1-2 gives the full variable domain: DAMVIQNPRYQVTQFGKPVTLSCSQTLNHNVMYWYQQKSSQAPKLLFHYYDKDFNNEADTPDNFQSRRPNTSFCFLDIRSPGLGDTAMYLCATSRVLEAAGYTFGSGTRLTVV.

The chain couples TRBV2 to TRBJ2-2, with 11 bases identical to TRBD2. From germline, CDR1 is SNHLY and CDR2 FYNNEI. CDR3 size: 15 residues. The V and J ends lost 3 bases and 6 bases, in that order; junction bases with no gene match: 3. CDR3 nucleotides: TGTGCCAGCAGTGAGCTAGCGGGGGGCGCCGGGGAGCTGTTTTTT. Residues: CASSELAGGAGELFF.

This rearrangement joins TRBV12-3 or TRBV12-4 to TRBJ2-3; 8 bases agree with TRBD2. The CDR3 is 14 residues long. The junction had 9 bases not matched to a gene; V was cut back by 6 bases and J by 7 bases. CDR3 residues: CASRGGRWSNTQYF. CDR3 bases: TGTGCCAGCAGAGGCGGGAGGTGGAGTAATACGCAGTATTTT.

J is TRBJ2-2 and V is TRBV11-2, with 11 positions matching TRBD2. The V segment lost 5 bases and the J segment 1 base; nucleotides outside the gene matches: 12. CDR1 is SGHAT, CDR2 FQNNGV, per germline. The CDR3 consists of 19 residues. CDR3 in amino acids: CASSLRHLLAGGNTGELFF. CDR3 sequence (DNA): TGTGCCAGCAGCCTTAGGCATCTCCTAGCGGGGGGGAACACCGGGGAGCTGTTTTTT.

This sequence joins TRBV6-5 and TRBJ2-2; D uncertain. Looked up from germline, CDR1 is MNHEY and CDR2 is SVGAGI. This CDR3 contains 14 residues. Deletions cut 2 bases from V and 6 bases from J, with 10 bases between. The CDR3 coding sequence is TGTGCCAGCAGTTACCAGAGCGTGGCCGGGGAGCTGTTTTTT. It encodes CASSYQSVAGELFF.

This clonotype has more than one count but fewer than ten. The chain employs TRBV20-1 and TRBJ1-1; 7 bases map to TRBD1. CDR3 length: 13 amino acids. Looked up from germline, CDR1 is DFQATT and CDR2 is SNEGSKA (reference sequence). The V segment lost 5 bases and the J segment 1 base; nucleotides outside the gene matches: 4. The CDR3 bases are TGCAGTGCTGAGACAGGGCAGAACACTGAAGCTTTCTTT. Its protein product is CSAETGQNTEAFF.

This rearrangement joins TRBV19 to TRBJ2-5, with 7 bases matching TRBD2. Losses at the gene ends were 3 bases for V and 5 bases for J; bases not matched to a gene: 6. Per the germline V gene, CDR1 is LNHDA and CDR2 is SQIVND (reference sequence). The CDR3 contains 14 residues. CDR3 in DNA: TGTGCCAGTAGTATTGGACTAGTCTTTGAGACCCAGTACTTC. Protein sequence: CASSIGLVFETQYF.

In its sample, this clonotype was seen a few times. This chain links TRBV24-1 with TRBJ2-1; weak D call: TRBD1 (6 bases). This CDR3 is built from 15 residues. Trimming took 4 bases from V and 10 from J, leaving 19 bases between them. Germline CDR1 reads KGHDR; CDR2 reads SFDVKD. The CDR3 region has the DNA TGTGCCACCAGTGACAATACCTACAGGGAAGGAGAGCAGTTCTTC. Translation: CATSDNTYREGEQFF.

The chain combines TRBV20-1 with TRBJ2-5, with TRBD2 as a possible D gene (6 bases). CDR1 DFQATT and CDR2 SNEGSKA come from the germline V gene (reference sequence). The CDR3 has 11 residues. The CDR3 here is CIGGNQETQYF. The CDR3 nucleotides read TGCATCGGGGGAAACCAAGAGACCCAGTACTTC.

In DNA form, the CDR3 reads TGTGCCAGCAACAGAGCAGACAATGAGCAGTTCTTC. This encodes CASNRADNEQFF. The V call is TRBV6-5, the J call TRBJ2-1; D is undetermined. The CDR3 is 12 amino acids. V was shortened by 7 bases and J by 5 bases, with 9 bases between the two germline ends. Per germline, CDR1 MNHEY and CDR2 SVGAGI.

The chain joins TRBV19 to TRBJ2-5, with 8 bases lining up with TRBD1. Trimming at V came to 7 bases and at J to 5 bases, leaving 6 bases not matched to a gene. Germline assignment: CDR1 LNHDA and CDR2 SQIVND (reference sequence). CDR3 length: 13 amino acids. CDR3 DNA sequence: TGTGCCAGTATGGGGACAGGAGGGGAGACCCAGTACTTC. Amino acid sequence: CASMGTGGETQYF.

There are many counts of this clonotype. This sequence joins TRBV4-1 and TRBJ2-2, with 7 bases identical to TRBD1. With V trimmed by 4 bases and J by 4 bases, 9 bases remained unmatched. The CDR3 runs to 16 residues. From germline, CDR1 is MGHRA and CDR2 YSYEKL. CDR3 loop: CASSPQQGWSTGELFF. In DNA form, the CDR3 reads TGCGCCAGCAGCCCGCAACAGGGGTGGAGCACCGGGGAGCTGTTTTTT.

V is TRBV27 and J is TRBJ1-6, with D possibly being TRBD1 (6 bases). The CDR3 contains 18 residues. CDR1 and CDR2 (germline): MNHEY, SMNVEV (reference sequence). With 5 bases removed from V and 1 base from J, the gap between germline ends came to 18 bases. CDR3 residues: CASSPLGGARSYNSPLHF. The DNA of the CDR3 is TGTGCCAGCAGTCCCCTGGGGGGCGCAAGGTCCTATAATTCACCCCTCCACTTT.